The TCR beta chain under discussion was sequenced for a study of Ad26.COV2.S vaccination and SARS-CoV-2 variants. The V gene lost 1 base and the J gene lost 0 bases, with 9 bases spanning the gap. Germline assignment: CDR1 KGHSH and CDR2 LQKENI. The length of the CDR3 is 15 residues. Notes on this clone: Its target is unknown.

Broader study findings: After vaccination, reports described spike-specific CD8+ and CD4+ T cell responses as showing substantial breadth. Relative to placebo recipients, vaccine recipients exhibited elevated spike-specific TCR breadth.

The data were produced by immunoSEQ multiplex PCR, yet TCRdb's version contains in-frame clones alone and is incomplete. The sample records roughly 700,000 clones, about 90% being singletons. Treatment indicated: around 19 received Ad26.COV2.S at low or high dose, single or two shots; roughly five received placebo; per-sample allocation not given. Samples came from day 63 after the first vaccine or placebo injection. At a Boston site, the person donating was an adult of 18-55 years. The sample here was peripheral blood, taken in a trial of Ad26.COV2.S vaccine versus placebo. This chain connects TRBV18 to TRBJ1-1; D is unclear. The clonotype was recovered from a person aged 18 to 65 who received the Ad26.COV2.S COVID-19 vaccine or a placebo. In nucleotides, the CDR3 is TGTGCCAGCTCACCACAGGGTTCCATGAACACTGAAGCTTTCTTT. This codes for CASSPQGSMNTEAFF.